The rows below give T cell receptor beta chains drawn from one sample of a study of T cell responses to AZD1222 COVID-19 vaccine. Profiled with immunoSEQ multiplex PCR; TCRdb holds only in-frame clones, not every one. The repertoire holds about 48,000 clones, with around 91% as singletons. This sample comprised peripheral blood, obtained 28 days after the second AZD1222 dose. The receptors derive from an adult who received the AZD1222 COVID-19 vaccine. CDR3s include the opening cysteine and the closing phenylalanine or tryptophan. D genes are given only for firm matches. Expanded clones are given a class, and other clones once, few, many or no size at all.

v_call	d_call	clone_size	j_call	cdr3_nt	cdr3_aa
TRBV27	NA	NA	TRBJ2-7	TGTGCCAGCAGTTTTGACTTCACCTACGAGCAGTACTTC	CASSFDFTYEQYF
TRBV25-1	NA	NA	TRBJ2-7	TGTGCCAGCAGTGAGAGACCCTCTACCGAGCAGTACTTC	CASSERPSTEQYF
TRBV28	TRBD2	NA	TRBJ2-5	TGTGCCAGCAGTTTGCCGGGACTAGCGGGAGTTGGGGAGACCCAGTACTTC	CASSLPGLAGVGETQYF
TRBV7-2	NA	once	TRBJ1-2	TGTGCCAGCAGCTTAGAAAATAGTTCAGGTTATGGCTACACCTTC	CASSLENSSGYGYTF
TRBV4-1	NA	NA	TRBJ1-1	TGCGCCAGCACCCCCGGGGAATGGGACACTGAAGCTTTCTTT	CASTPGEWDTEAFF
TRBV6-5	TRBD1	NA	TRBJ1-1	TGTGCCAGCAGTTCAGTCCGGGACAGCACCGAAGCTTTCTTT	CASSSVRDSTEAFF
TRBV4-1	NA	NA	TRBJ2-6	TGCGCCAGCAGCCAAGATCGCGACACTTTCCCCTCTGGGGCCAACGTCCTGACTTTC	CASSQDRDTFPSGANVLTF
TRBV27	NA	NA	TRBJ1-5	TGTGCCAGCAGTTTAGCCCGGACAGAAAATCAGCCCCAGCATTTT	CASSLARTENQPQHF
TRBV5-6	TRBD1	NA	TRBJ1-5	TGTGCCAGCAGCTTGGGGGGACAGGATAGCAATCAGCCCCAGCATTTT	CASSLGGQDSNQPQHF
TRBV27	TRBD1	NA	TRBJ1-5	TGTGCCAGCAGTTCCGGGACAGGGTGGCAGCCCCAGCATTTT	CASSSGTGWQPQHF
TRBV19	NA	NA	TRBJ2-7	TGTGCCAGTAGTGCAACCTCGGCGGGTACGGGATACGAGCAGTACTTC	CASSATSAGTGYEQYF
TRBV29-1	NA	once	TRBJ2-3	TGCAGCGTTGAAGATCTAGAGGGGGACACAGATACGCAGTATTTT	CSVEDLEGDTDTQYF
TRBV24-1	NA	NA	TRBJ1-5	TGTGCCACCAGTGATTTCTACCCTAATCAGTCCCAGCATTTT	CATSDFYPNQSQHF
TRBV12-3/TRBV12-4	NA	NA	TRBJ2-2	TGTGCCAGCACCCTCCCGCCCGGGGAGCTGTTTTTT	CASTLPPGELFF
TRBV6-1	NA	NA	TRBJ2-3	TGTGCCAGCAGTGAAGCTCGACCAGGTAGTCGTTCAGATACGCAGTATTTT	CASSEARPGSRSDTQYF
TRBV7-2	NA	NA	TRBJ1-4	TGTGCCAGCAGCTTAGGCCAGTCGGTAAAACTGTTTTTT	CASSLGQSVKLFF
TRBV27	NA	NA	TRBJ2-2	TGTGCCAGCAGTTTATCTGGGGTGAACACCGGGGAGCTGTTTTTT	CASSLSGVNTGELFF
TRBV10-3	NA	NA	TRBJ2-7	TGTGCCATCCAAAAAGGGACCAACGAGCAGTACTTC	CAIQKGTNEQYF
TRBV4-3	NA	NA	TRBJ2-7	TGCGCCAGCAGCCAAGTCGGATCAGAAGGGGAGCAGTACTTC	CASSQVGSEGEQYF
TRBV6-5	NA	NA	TRBJ1-5	TGTGCCAGCAGCCAGGGAGGTAGGAGCAATCAGCCCCAGCATTTT	CASSQGGRSNQPQHF
TRBV6-1	TRBD2	NA	TRBJ2-5	TGTGCCAGCAGTGAAGCGTGGAGTAGCGGGGGATCAGAGACCCAGTACTTC	CASSEAWSSGGSETQYF
TRBV6-5	TRBD1	NA	TRBJ1-2	TGTGCCGGGGGATGGACAGGGGTTCGCAGTGGCTACACCTTC	CAGGWTGVRSGYTF
TRBV4-1	TRBD2	NA	TRBJ2-1	TGCGCCAGCAGCCAAGCCCGGACTAGCGGGACCAACAATGAGCAGTTCTTC	CASSQARTSGTNNEQFF
TRBV4-2	TRBD1	once	TRBJ1-2	TGTGCCAGCAGCCAAGATTGGGCAGGGGGCAGCTATGGCTACACCTTC	CASSQDWAGGSYGYTF
TRBV4-1	NA	few	TRBJ1-3	TGCGCCAGCAGCCAAGATCACCAAGGTCGGTTGGGAGATGGAAACACCATATATTTT	CASSQDHQGRLGDGNTIYF
TRBV6-6	NA	NA	TRBJ1-1	TGTGCCAGCAGTTACTCAGACAGGGAAGCTTTCTTT	CASSYSDREAFF
TRBV28	TRBD2	NA	TRBJ2-1	TGTGCCAGCAGTTCCCCCGGGACTAGCGGGAGGGCCTGGGAGCAGTTCTTC	CASSSPGTSGRAWEQFF
TRBV14	TRBD1	once	TRBJ1-4	TGTGCCAGCAGCCCAGGGGGGTACGAAAAACTGTTTTTT	CASSPGGYEKLFF
TRBV7-2	NA	NA	TRBJ2-3	TGTGCCAGCAGCTTAATCCCTCTCCAGACAGATACGCAGTATTTT	CASSLIPLQTDTQYF
TRBV7-9	NA	NA	TRBJ1-6	TGTGCCAGCGAGTCCGGGCCCTCACCCCTCCACTTT	CASESGPSPLHF
TRBV5-1	TRBD1	NA	TRBJ2-1	TGCGCCAGCACCCTACAGGGGGCGGGCAATGGGCAGTTCTTC	CASTLQGAGNGQFF
TRBV7-8	TRBD1	NA	TRBJ2-7	TGTGCCAGCAGCTTAAGGGGGACAGGCCCCTACGAGCAGTACTTC	CASSLRGTGPYEQYF
TRBV28	NA	NA	TRBJ1-5	TGTGCCAGCACCAACGAGGGGCCTTTTAGAGCCCAGCATTTT	CASTNEGPFRAQHF
TRBV4-1	NA	NA	TRBJ1-1	TGCGCCAGCAGCCAAGGCCAGGTGGGAACTGAAGCTTTCTTT	CASSQGQVGTEAFF
TRBV4-1	NA	NA	TRBJ2-3	TGCGCCAGCAGCCAAGAGGCAGCCACAGATACGCAGTATTTT	CASSQEAATDTQYF
TRBV6-5	NA	NA	TRBJ2-2	TGTGCCAGCAGGGATACGAACACCGGGGAGCTGTTTTTT	CASRDTNTGELFF
TRBV5-4	TRBD2	NA	TRBJ2-1	TGTGCCAGCAGCTTGATGAGCGGGGCCACGAGCTCCTACAATGAGCAGTTCTTC	CASSLMSGATSSYNEQFF
TRBV11-2	NA	NA	TRBJ1-1	TGTGCCAGCAGCCTCGGGCATAAAGGGAGGGACACTGAAGCTTTCTTT	CASSLGHKGRDTEAFF
TRBV7-4	NA	NA	TRBJ2-7	TGTGCCAGCAGCTTCTCCCGGTGGCCCGAGCAGTACTTC	CASSFSRWPEQYF
TRBV7-9	NA	NA	TRBJ2-6	TGTGCCAGCAGCTCGGGTCGGGGCTCTGGGGCCAACGTCCTGACTTTC	CASSSGRGSGANVLTF
TRBV19	TRBD1	NA	TRBJ1-4	TGTGCCAGTAGTGGACAGGGGTTGACTAATGAAAAACTGTTTTTT	CASSGQGLTNEKLFF
TRBV6-1	NA	NA	TRBJ1-4	TGTGCCAGCAGTGAAAGGGAGGGCAGCGGGACGGAAAAACTGTTTTTT	CASSEREGSGTEKLFF
TRBV6-5	NA	NA	TRBJ1-2	TGTGCCAGCAGCCTCGGACCGTATGGGGGCTACACCTTC	CASSLGPYGGYTF
TRBV5-1	TRBD2	NA	TRBJ2-6	TGCGCCAGCAGCTTGGAGGGAGGGGTTGCTGGGGCCAACGTCCTGACTTTC	CASSLEGGVAGANVLTF
TRBV27	TRBD1	NA	TRBJ2-7	TGTGCCAGCAGTTTTTTACAGGGGTTGGCCTACGAGCAGTACTTC	CASSFLQGLAYEQYF
TRBV19	NA	NA	TRBJ1-5	TGTGCCAGTACCATAAGTCAGGGGCAGGTGAGGCAGCCCCAGCATTTT	CASTISQGQVRQPQHF
TRBV6-1	NA	NA	TRBJ2-7	TGTGCCAGCAGTGAAAGTAACGAGCAGTACTTC	CASSESNEQYF
TRBV9	NA	NA	TRBJ1-4	TGTGCCAGCAGCGCCAGAACAGGTAGTGAAAAACTGTTTTTT	CASSARTGSEKLFF
TRBV3-1/TRBV3-2	NA	NA	TRBJ1-3	TGTGCCAGCAGCCAAGGTAAAGGGAGCATCATTGGAAACACCATATATTTT	CASSQGKGSIIGNTIYF
TRBV29-1	TRBD1	NA	TRBJ1-1	TGCAGCGTCGGGGACAGGAACACTGAAGCTTTCTTT	CSVGDRNTEAFF
TRBV19	TRBD1	NA	TRBJ1-6	TGTGCCAGTAGTAAGGACAGGGTGAATTCACCCCTCCACTTT	CASSKDRVNSPLHF
TRBV6-1	TRBD1	NA	TRBJ1-5	TGTGCCAGCAGTGAAGTTCCACAGGGGGAGTTACTTCGGCATTTT	CASSEVPQGELLRHF
TRBV10-2	TRBD2	NA	TRBJ2-3	TGCGCCAGCAGGGGACTAGCGGGAGGGGATACGCAGTATTTT	CASRGLAGGDTQYF
TRBV13	TRBD1	NA	TRBJ2-7	TGTGCCAGCTCACGAGGGACAGGGAACTACGAGCAGTACTTC	CASSRGTGNYEQYF
TRBV21-1	NA	once	TRBJ2-3	TGTGCCAGCAGCAAACGCCGGCGGGGGGGCACAGATACGCAGTATTTT	CASSKRRRGGTDTQYF
TRBV5-5	NA	NA	TRBJ2-7	TGTGCCAGCAGCTTGGCCTTTTACGAGCAGTACTTC	CASSLAFYEQYF
TRBV11-2	NA	NA	TRBJ1-1	TGTGCCAGCAGCTCAAAGGGACTGGTGAACACTGAAGCTTTCTTT	CASSSKGLVNTEAFF